The 26 T cell receptor beta chains given below trace back to one sample, sequenced in a study of T-cell reconstitution after alpha-beta-depleted transplantation in children. As it was prepared, the TCRbeta library received unique molecular identifiers. TCRdb reprocessed the PCR reads with MiXCR, giving one entry per CDR3 protein. The sample holds about 370,000 distinct CDR3 sequences, roughly 21% seen once. Sequenced material: PBMCs from the stem cell graft donor, taken from the stem cell graft. Receptors originate from a human donor who donated a stem cell graft to a child with acute myeloid leukemia.

The V call is TRBV6-5, the J call TRBJ2-4; 10 bases agree with TRBD2. After removal of 0 bases from V and 1 base from J, the junction contained 3 bases not matched to a gene. CDR3 length: 17 amino acids. Germline CDR1 reads MNHEY; CDR2 reads SVGAGI. Here the CDR3 DNA reads TGTGCCAGCAGTTACTCCCCTAGCGGGAGTGCCAAAAACATTCAGTACTTC. Translation gives CASSYSPSGSAKNIQYF.

This clonotype was found many times. The chain couples TRBV25-1 to TRBJ2-3; a possible D gene is TRBD2 (6 bases). The germline gives CDR1 MGHDK, CDR2 SYGVNS. The CDR3 consists of 17 residues. Trimming stripped 7 bases from V and 7 bases from J, with 27 bases between. DNA for the CDR3: TGTGCCAGCATCGAGTCCGGCCAGGAGGGACCCGCGAATACGCAGTATTTT. This codes for CASIESGQEGPANTQYF.

This clonotype has a count of ten or more. This rearrangement joins TRBV12-3 or TRBV12-4 to TRBJ2-7; 7 nucleotides align to TRBD1. CDR3 length: 14 residues. The trim removed 3 bases at V and 5 bases at J, leaving 7 bases unmatched. Here the CDR3 reads CASSLFRQGDEQYF. Here the CDR3 DNA reads TGTGCCAGCAGTTTGTTCCGACAGGGTGACGAGCAGTACTTC.

This clonotype was picked up a small number of times. The chain carries TRBV6-2 or TRBV6-3 and TRBJ2-2, with D unclear. The CDR3 sequence is 13 residues long. V shed 3 bases and J shed 5 bases, with 7 bases lying between them. Germline V gene sequence: CDR1 MNHEY, CDR2 SVGEGT. The CDR3 coding sequence is TGTGCCAGCAGTTATTCCGTTACCGGGGAGCTGTTTTTT. This codes for CASSYSVTGELFF.

This clonotype showed up many times. The rearrangement uses TRBV7-9 and TRBJ1-1; 8 bases agree with TRBD1. With 0 bases clipped from V and 8 bases from J, the junction kept 14 bases outside the gene matches. Germline CDR1 SEHNR, CDR2 FQNEAQ (reference sequence). This CDR3 is built from 17 residues. DNA of the CDR3: TGTGCCAGCAGCTTAGCATCGGGACAGGCATGGACCCCCGAAGCTTTCTTT. Amino acid sequence: CASSLASGQAWTPEAFF.

This rearrangement joins TRBV5-1 to TRBJ2-3, with 10 positions matching TRBD2. The CDR3 runs to 15 residues. CDR1 is SGHRS, CDR2 YFSETQ, per germline. V trimming: 0 bases; J trimming: 6 bases; junction bases outside the gene matches: 4. The CDR3 nucleotides read TGCGCCAGCAGCTTGGAGCGGGAGGGGTACGATACGCAGTATTTT. As protein: CASSLEREGYDTQYF.

This clonotype was detected only a few times. The gene calls are TRBV11-2 and TRBJ2-3, with a weak D call TRBD2 (5 bases). The germline V and J ends were trimmed by 3 bases and 8 bases, with 12 bases remaining between them. The CDR3 covers 13 residues. Germline V gives CDR1 SGHAT, CDR2 FQNNGV. CDR3: CASSLARSGTQYF. In DNA form, the CDR3 reads TGTGCCAGCAGCTTGGCTAGGAGCGGTACGCAGTATTTT.

The V and J genes are TRBV20-1 and TRBJ2-3, with TRBD2 matching over 11 bases. The CDR3 has 14 residues. V gave up 7 bases and J gave up 3 bases; unmatched junction bases: 6. From germline, CDR1 is DFQATT and CDR2 SNEGSKA (reference sequence). The CDR3 DNA reads as TGCAGTGGTGTCACTAGCGGGAGAACAGATACGCAGTATTTT. This codes for CSGVTSGRTDTQYF.

There are many counts of this clonotype. The CDR3 here is CAMGTSGRAGTDTQYF. CDR3 bases: TGTGCCATGGGGACTAGCGGGAGGGCCGGCACAGATACGCAGTATTTT. The rearrangement joins TRBV10-3 to TRBJ2-3, with 16 nucleotides matching TRBD2. Germline V lookup: CDR1 ENHRY, CDR2 SYGVKD. The CDR3 covers 16 residues. V dropped 9 bases and J dropped 1; count of bases not matched to a gene: 4.

This clonotype was recorded a few times. The chain couples TRBV7-9 to TRBJ2-1; no reliable D call. CDR3 length: 15 amino acids. Germline assignment: CDR1 SEHNR and CDR2 FQNEAQ (reference sequence). V lost 7 bases to trimming and J lost 0 bases, with 13 bases between them. The CDR3 DNA sequence: TGTGCCAGCATCCAACGGGCTTCCTCCTACAATGAGCAGTTCTTC. It yields the protein CASIQRASSYNEQFF. The entire variable domain, with the rest obtained from reference TRBV7-9 and TRBJ2-1, is as follows: DTGVSQNPRHKITKRGQNVTFRCDPISEHNRLYWYRQTLGQGPEFLTYFQNEAQLEKSRLLSDRFSAERPKGSFSTLEIQRTEQGDSAMYLCASIQRASSYNEQFFGPGTRLTVL.

This clonotype was detected a few times. The genes are TRBV28 and TRBJ2-5; D possibly corresponds to TRBD2 (5 bases). Germline V gene sequence: CDR1 MDHEN, CDR2 SYDVKM. The CDR3 runs 14 residues. The V end lost 6 bases, the J end lost 1 base, and 12 bases lay between the germline ends. In DNA, the CDR3 is TGTGCCAGCAGGGCCGGGATCCCCCAAGAGACCCAGTACTTC. The encoded protein is CASRAGIPQETQYF.

The sample holds many counts of this clonotype. The chain is built from TRBV20-1 and TRBJ2-1, with TRBD2 matching 14 bases. CDR3 length: 20 amino acids. CDR1 and CDR2 from the germline V gene are DFQATT and SNEGSKA (reference sequence). The J segment lost 0 bases and the V segment lost 1 base, leaving 11 bases of the junction unmatched. CDR3 in DNA: TGCAGTGCTAGAGGGATTCCGGGACTAGCGGGAGTGGGCTCCTACAATGAGCAGTTCTTC. Protein sequence: CSARGIPGLAGVGSYNEQFF.

As concerns this clonotype: An end of the junction differs from the germline gene, which may be a read error. J is TRBJ2-1 and V is TRBV7-9; D not resolved. Germline V CDR1 and CDR2: SEHNR, FQNEAQ (reference sequence). The CDR3 is 14 amino acids. The CDR3 bases are TGTGCCAGCGGCTTCCGGGCTGACTACAATGAGCAGTTCTTC. Amino acid sequence: CASGFRADYNEQFF.

Ten or more counts support this clonotype. This sequence joins TRBV6-4 and TRBJ2-1; 7 bases match TRBD2. The CDR3 runs 14 residues. The germline gives CDR1 MRHNA, CDR2 SNTAGT. The V segment lost 4 bases and the J segment 5 bases; nucleotides outside the gene matches: 5. The CDR3 DNA reads as TGTGCCAGCAGTGCTAGCGGACTTAACAATGAGCAGTTCTTC. Amino acid sequence: CASSASGLNNEQFF.

The chain carries TRBV28 and TRBJ1-5; D is ambiguous. From germline, CDR1 is MDHEN and CDR2 SYDVKM. The CDR3 contains 13 residues. The V and J ends lost 6 bases and 2 bases respectively, with 8 bases between them. The CDR3: CASRGIGNQPQHF. The DNA of the CDR3 is TGTGCCAGCAGGGGGATCGGCAATCAGCCCCAGCATTTT. Full variable domain (outside the CDR3, taken from reference TRBV28 and TRBJ1-5): DVKVTQSSRYLVKRTGEKVFLECVQDMDHENMFWYRQDPGLGLRLIYFSYDVKMKEKGDIPEGYSVSREKKERFSLILESASTNQTSMYLCASRGIGNQPQHFGDGTRLSIL.

This clonotype was seen ten or more times. The chain's CDR3 is CASSASTASYNEQFF. In nucleotides, the CDR3 is TGTGCCAGCAGTGCTTCCACGGCTTCCTACAATGAGCAGTTCTTC. The chain carries TRBV25-1 and TRBJ2-1; no clear D gene. Germline CDR1 reads MGHDK; CDR2 reads SYGVNS. The CDR3 totals 15 residues. The V and J ends lost 4 bases and 1 base respectively, with 11 bases between them.

This clonotype came up a few times. The chain is built from TRBV28 and TRBJ2-3, with a weak D call TRBD2 (6 bases). Trimming pared 6 bases from V and 6 bases from J, leaving 19 bases between. The CDR3 consists of 15 residues. Germline-derived CDR1 and CDR2 are MDHEN and SYDVKM. This CDR3 reads CASSPPGTPPDTQYF. As DNA, the CDR3 is TGTGCCAGCAGCCCACCTGGGACTCCCCCCGATACGCAGTATTTT.

The J gene is TRBJ2-4, the V gene TRBV28; 10 nucleotides line up with TRBD2. CDR3 length: 17 amino acids. V shed 3 bases, J shed 12 bases, and the junction held 17 bases outside the gene matches. Germline V CDR1 and CDR2: MDHEN, SYDVKM. DNA for the CDR3: TGTGCCAGCAGTTTTTCCGTTCTAGCGGGAGCGTTGGAGAATCAGTACTTC. Translating it yields CASSFSVLAGALENQYF.

The chain employs TRBV20-1 and TRBJ2-1; 12 positions match TRBD2. CDR3 length equals 14 residues. After removal of 6 bases from V and 6 bases from J, the junction contained 6 bases not matched to a gene. CDR1 and CDR2 (germline): DFQATT, SNEGSKA (reference sequence). The CDR3 DNA reads TGCAGTGCCGCGACTAGCGGGAGTTTCAATGAGCAGTTCTTC. Translation: CSAATSGSFNEQFF.

This sequence joins TRBV5-1 and TRBJ2-5; D may be TRBD1 (6 bases). Germline V gene lookup returns CDR1 SGHRS and CDR2 YFSETQ. With 5 bases removed from V and 2 bases from J, the gap between germline ends came to 19 bases. The CDR3 length is 16 residues. CDR3 in amino acids: CASSFRRDNPQETQYF. The DNA of the CDR3 is TGCGCCAGCAGTTTTAGACGGGACAATCCTCAAGAGACCCAGTACTTC.

The chain recombines TRBV18 with TRBJ2-7, with D maybe TRBD2 (7 bases). Germline V gives CDR1 KGHSH, CDR2 LQKENI. The CDR3 is made up of 16 amino acids. Trimming stripped 3 bases from V and 0 bases from J, with 15 bases between. The CDR3 protein is CASSPQGGGNSYEQYF. CDR3 sequence (DNA): TGTGCCAGCTCACCGCAAGGGGGGGGGAACTCCTACGAGCAGTACTTC.

The rearrangement links TRBV12-3 or TRBV12-4 to TRBJ2-1; TRBD2 matches at 9 bases. J gave up 5 bases and V 7 bases, and 3 bases lay outside the gene matches. The CDR3 runs 13 residues. The DNA for the CDR3 is TGTGCCAGCACCAGACTAGCGGACAATGAGCAGTTCTTC. It specifies CASTRLADNEQFF.

Only a few counts were recorded for this clonotype. J is TRBJ1-3 and V is TRBV12-3 or TRBV12-4; D perhaps matches TRBD1 (6 bases). CDR3 length: 15 amino acids. Trimming left V 1 base short and J 2 bases short, with 9 bases between. The CDR3 sequence is CASSLGAGAGNTIYF. CDR3 in DNA: TGTGCCAGCAGTTTAGGCGCAGGGGCTGGAAACACCATATATTTT.

This clonotype was seen at least ten times. The chain links TRBV6-1 to TRBJ1-1, with 7 bases identical to TRBD1. Germline CDR1 and CDR2: MNHNS and SASEGT. Trimming removed 6 bases from V and 11 bases from J; junction bases left unmatched: 12. The CDR3 contains 13 residues. The DNA for the CDR3 is TGTGCCAGCAGCGAACGGGCGACAGGGAAGGCTTTCTTT. Its protein is CASSERATGKAFF.

This chain connects TRBV24-1 to TRBJ2-1; D may be TRBD1 or TRBD2 (5 bases each). Germline V gene lookup returns CDR1 KGHDR and CDR2 SFDVKD. V was shortened by 5 bases and J by 2 bases, with 6 bases between the two germline ends. The CDR3 spans 13 residues. CDR3 DNA sequence: TGTGCCACCAGTGGGGGGACCTACAATGAGCAGTTCTTC. Its translation: CATSGGTYNEQFF.

The chain combines TRBV20-1 with TRBJ1-5; D is unclear. The CDR3 has 16 residues. Trimming left V 7 bases short and J 0 bases short, with 19 bases between. Germline V gives CDR1 DFQATT, CDR2 SNEGSKA (reference sequence). CDR3 in amino acids: CSVDGQERYSNQPQHF. CDR3 DNA sequence: TGCAGTGTCGATGGCCAGGAGCGTTATAGCAATCAGCCCCAGCATTTT.